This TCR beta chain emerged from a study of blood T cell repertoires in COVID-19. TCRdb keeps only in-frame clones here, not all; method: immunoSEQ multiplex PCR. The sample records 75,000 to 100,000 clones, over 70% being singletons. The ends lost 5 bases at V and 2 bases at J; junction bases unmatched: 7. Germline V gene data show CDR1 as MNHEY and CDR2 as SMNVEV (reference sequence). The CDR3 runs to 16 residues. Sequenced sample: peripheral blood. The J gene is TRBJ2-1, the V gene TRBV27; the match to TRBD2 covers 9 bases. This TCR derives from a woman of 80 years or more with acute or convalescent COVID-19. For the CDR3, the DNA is TGTGCCAGCAGTCCCCCCCTAGCGGGAACCTACAATGAGCAGTTCTTC. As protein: CASSPPLAGTYNEQFF.